These 2 T cell receptor beta chains originate from one sample sequenced in a study of T cell responses to AZD1222 COVID-19 vaccine. Assay: immunoSEQ multiplex PCR; the TCRdb copy retains only in-frame clones and omits some. Of about 26,000 clones detected, around 90% appear once; the ten largest clones hold under 3.5%. This specimen consisted of peripheral blood, obtained 28 days after the second AZD1222 dose. These receptors originate from an adult who received the AZD1222 COVID-19 vaccine.

This rearrangement joins TRBV19 to TRBJ2-7; 11 bases are shared with TRBD1. The CDR3 loop spans 17 amino acids. The J segment lost 0 bases and the V segment lost 6 bases, leaving 10 bases of the junction unmatched. CDR1 and CDR2 from the germline V gene are LNHDA and SQIVND (reference sequence). CDR3 coding DNA: TGTGCCAGTAGCACGATAGGACAGGGGGCGGTCTCCTACGAGCAGTACTTC. This gives the protein CASSTIGQGAVSYEQYF.

The gene calls are TRBV10-3 and TRBJ1-6; 8 bases line up with TRBD1. From germline, CDR1 is ENHRY and CDR2 SYGVKD. The CDR3 spans 13 residues. J was trimmed by 7 bases and V by 6 bases; bases with no gene match: 2. The CDR3 region is CAIRDRENSPLHF. In DNA form, the CDR3 reads TGTGCCATCAGGGACAGGGAAAATTCACCCCTCCACTTT.